This T cell receptor (beta chain) came from a study of T cells of healthy individuals. A few counts support this clonotype. TCRdb itself ran the 5' RACE reads through MiXCR, one entry per CDR3 protein. This sample has 95,000 to 100,000 distinct CDR3 sequences, with under 20% found just once. The receptor was isolated from a human donor in good health.

CDR3 coding DNA: TGTGCCATCAGTGAGTCCGGGGAACCCAAGACCCAGTACTTC. It specifies CAISESGEPKTQYF. V usage is TRBV10-3 and J usage is TRBJ2-5; a weak D match, TRBD2 (5 bases). This CDR3 has 14 residues. Trimming took off 0 bases at V and 6 bases at J, with 11 bases between the two ends. CDR1 ENHRY and CDR2 SYGVKD come from the germline V gene.